This T cell receptor beta chain comes out of a study of persistence of HIV-infected CD4 T cells (dated by TCRdb to the early 2020s). Describing the broader study: Suppressive ART had been received by participants for a median of roughly 8 years. Apart from a couple of participants who underwent leukapheresis at a single time point, peripheral blood samples of up to about 180 mL were collected from participants at multiple time points. Anti-CD3/anti-CD28 stimulation activated a higher proportion of cells, with a lower memory fraction, than antigen stimulation. The study isolated CMV- and HIV-1 Gag-responding CD4+ T cells from ART-treated individuals to examine antigen-driven clonal expansion of HIV-1-infected cells. The clonality of all cells in each sorted population was assessed by TCRbeta sequencing, whereas the clonality of infected cells was assessed by proviral sequencing. The TCR cluster analysis across participants included roughly 8 participants for CMV and six or seven participants for Gag.

Points the paper makes about the study in general: Within the same sorted populations, TCR oligoclonality correlated with proviral oligoclonality. Significantly lower TCRbeta richness was observed in CMV- and Gag-responding cells than in anti-CD3/anti-CD28-responding cells, and higher oligoclonality was observed in CMV-responding cells than in CD3/CD28-stimulated and Gag-responding cells. The study involved few individuals and tested only a limited range of antigens. Antigen-responding cells were enriched for expanded CDR3beta sequences that were degenerate, which suggests that CD4+ responses to CMV and Gag underwent convergent selection. Bulk TCR analyses could not be limited to the rare CMV-responding cells that actually contained HIV-1 proviruses.

A distance of 8 bases separates the germline ends of V and J, which lose 4 bases and 2 bases respectively. Reading the germline V gene (reference sequence) gives CDR1 LGHDT and CDR2 YNNKEL. Measured from the cysteine to the phenylalanine, the CDR3 is 13 residues long. The CDR3 DNA has 39 bases and is translated from base 1. Reading the label with the study, this specimen's treatment or condition is: suppressive antiretroviral therapy. As a nonspecific positive control representing the CD4+ T cell repertoire, the cells were stimulated with anti-CD3/anti-CD28 magnetic beads. CD4+ T cells that responded were sorted based on upregulation of both CD40 ligand and CD69. Participants were HIV-1-infected adults who started suppressive ART during chronic infection. For at least 4 years, participants had undetectable plasma HIV-1 RNA, below 50 copies/mL. To be included, a participant needed positive CMV serology and a CD4+ T cell count above 400 cells/uL. Before stimulation, PBMCs were isolated using density centrifugation and depleted of CD8+ T cells. Stimulation of CD8-depleted PBMCs was carried out for approximately 20 hours with anti-CD28/CD49d costimulation, CD40-blocking antibody and enfuvirtide, to prevent new infections. Cell sorting was performed on a Beckman Coulter MoFlo Legacy or XDP sorter, and dead cells were excluded with propidium iodide. The QIAamp DNA Mini Kit was used for genomic DNA extraction from samples above one million cells, and the Quick-DNA Microprep Kit was used otherwise.

The immunoSEQ hsTCRB assay version 4, run in survey mode, was used to sequence TCRbeta repertoires from genomic DNA. Genomic DNA was diluted to 8 to 10 ng/uL, using up to roughly 1 ug per sample for TCRbeta sequencing. The published analysis was carried out like this. Analysis of the TCRbeta data was done in ImmunoSeq Analyzer 3.0, and diversity was computed on productive nucleotide rearrangements. Using the Immunarch R package, the improved Chao index served to estimate lower-bound TCR diversity and the Gini coefficient served to estimate clonality. When different nucleotide rearrangements encoded the same CDR3beta amino acid sequence, each rearrangement was treated as a distinct clonotype. Differential abundance analysis identified TCRbeta sequences significantly enriched in antigen-responding cells relative to anti-CD3/anti-CD28-activated cells. GLIPH2 grouped TCRs by predicted peptide-MHC specificity, both within each participant and across combined participant data sets. TCRdb mirrors the immuneACCESS table, restricted to in-frame sequences. Some clones are absent from its copies; in checked studies, under half trace to an unresolved V gene, and the reason for the others is unknown. The V and J calls and clone size are taken from that table; D and trimming were inferred from the DNA. The table for this sample lists tens of thousands of clones; less than 90% of them were counted only once. The leading ten clones occupy about 0.46% of the sample.

This clone was found a few times. Its antigen is not yet known. No qualities accompany the bases; no much larger clone lies one base away. Recombination connected TRBV3-1 (or the pseudogene TRBV3-2) to TRBJ1-1; the D gene is unclear. Sequenced here: CD4+ T cells sorted from PBMCs after roughly 18-hour stimulation, sampled from a patient who received antiretroviral therapy. This sample's cell subset or site label indicates: CD40L+CD69+ CD4 T cells responding to anti-CD3/anti-CD28 beads, representing the overall repertoire. The receptor was derived from an adult woman with HIV who was CMV-seropositive. Here is the DNA: TGTGCCAGCAGCCTCTGGGGTAACACTGAAGCTTTCTTT. Translated, this is CASSLWGNTEAFF.